Listed here are 17 T cell receptor beta chains from one sample, sequenced in a study of T cell changes during pregnancy in multiple sclerosis. TCRdb's table, derived via immunoSEQ multiplex PCR, lists solely in-frame clones and lacks some. The sample carries 65,000 to 95,000 clones, 90% to 95% recorded once. The sample here was peripheral blood, taken after pregnancy. These receptors originate from a female donor in good health, enrolled as a control in a pregnancy study.

CDR3 loop: CASSSYRRQLAGMDGQYF. The CDR3 DNA reads as TGTGCCAGCAGCTCCTATCGCCGTCAGCTAGCGGGAATGGACGGGCAGTACTTC. The rearrangement links TRBV27 to TRBJ2-7; 9 bases map to TRBD2. V gave up 6 bases and J gave up 9 bases; unmatched junction bases: 24. The CDR3 spans 18 residues. The germline CDR1 and CDR2 sequences are MNHEY and SMNVEV (reference sequence).

This chain links TRBV19 with TRBJ2-5; tentative D call: TRBD1 (6 bases). V was pared by 7 bases and J by 5 bases, with 20 bases between. This CDR3 is 15 amino acids long. Germline CDR1 reads LNHDA; CDR2 reads SQIVND (reference sequence). The CDR3 coding sequence is TGTGCCAGTACAACAGGGAGAAATAAGGGGGAGACCCAGTACTTC. Its protein is CASTTGRNKGETQYF.

The chain couples TRBV6-5 to TRBJ2-7; TRBD1 is a possible D gene (6 bases). With 6 bases removed from V and 6 bases from J, the gap between germline ends came to 15 bases. The CDR3 consists of 13 residues. From germline, CDR1 is MNHEY and CDR2 SVGAGI. The CDR3 region is CASSSTGFAEQYF. The CDR3 DNA follows: TGTGCCAGCAGCAGTACAGGGTTTGCCGAGCAGTACTTC.

The sample holds a few counts of this clone. This chain links TRBV6-5 with TRBJ2-5; D gene ambiguous. The CDR3 totals 14 residues. Germline V gene sequence: CDR1 MNHEY, CDR2 SVGAGI. The V end lost 8 bases, the J end lost 1 base, and 14 bases lay between the germline ends. The DNA of the CDR3 is TGTGCCAGCTGGCGGATCGAGACCCAAGAGACCCAGTACTTC. Protein: CASWRIETQETQYF.

A single count supports this clone. The gene calls are TRBV7-9 and TRBJ2-3, with D perhaps TRBD1 (5 bases). The V and J ends lost 9 bases and 2 bases respectively, with 9 bases between them. Germline CDR1 reads SEHNR; CDR2 reads FQNEAQ (reference sequence). CDR3 length: 12 residues. CDR3 protein: CASSTDTDTQYF. CDR3 nucleotides: TGTGCCAGTTCGACAGACACAGATACGCAGTATTTT.

The CDR3 reads CASSPRTGPDYGYTF. DNA for the CDR3: TGTGCCAGCTCACCCCGGACAGGACCCGACTATGGCTACACCTTC. The chain has TRBV18 and TRBJ1-2; 7 nucleotides align to TRBD1. The germline V gene encodes CDR1 KGHSH and CDR2 LQKENI. Trimming at V came to 3 bases and at J to 3 bases, leaving 7 bases not matched to a gene. The CDR3 consists of 15 residues.

CDR3 in amino acids: CASTAGVTGELFF. The CDR3 nucleotides read TGTGCCAGTACCGCCGGGGTTACCGGGGAGCTGTTTTTT. The genes are TRBV19 and TRBJ2-2; the D gene is possibly TRBD2 (5 bases). CDR1 is LNHDA, CDR2 SQIVND, per germline (reference sequence). This CDR3 is 13 amino acids long. V was trimmed by 7 bases and J by 5 bases, leaving 11 bases between them.

This chain uses TRBV9 with TRBJ2-7, with D uncertain. Trimming removed 4 bases at V and 6 bases at J, with 14 bases between. Germline CDR1 SGDLS, CDR2 YYNGEE. This CDR3 is 13 amino acids long. CDR3 amino acids: CASSMNPATEQYF. CDR3 in DNA: TGTGCCAGCAGCATGAACCCCGCTACCGAGCAGTACTTC. Using reference TRBV9 and TRBJ2-7 for the parts outside the CDR3, the full variable domain is DSGVTQTPKHLITATGQRVTLRCSPRSGDLSVYWYQQSLDQGLQFLIQYYNGEERAKGNILERFSAQQFPDLHSELNLSSLELGDSALYFCASSMNPATEQYFGPGTRLTVT.

This chain uses TRBV7-8 with TRBJ2-7; D call uncertain. The V and J ends lost 1 base and 0 bases respectively, with 16 bases between them. From germline, CDR1 is SGHVS and CDR2 FQNEAQ. This CDR3 has 17 residues. CDR3 DNA: TGTGCCAGCAGCTTAGGAGTGGTTTCTCGTTTCTCCTACGAGCAGTACTTC. Translated, it gives CASSLGVVSRFSYEQYF.

The chain joins TRBV7-2 to TRBJ2-7; a weak D match, TRBD2 (6 bases). Germline V lookup: CDR1 SGHTA, CDR2 FQGNSA. V dropped 6 bases and J dropped 2 bases, with 20 bases sitting between them. The CDR3 is 16 residues long. CDR3 in DNA: TGTGCCAGCAGTAGTCCCGGAGGGGTTCGGCCCTACGAGCAGTACTTC. It codes for CASSSPGGVRPYEQYF.

V usage is TRBV28 and J usage is TRBJ1-3; TRBD1 aligns across 7 bases. The V gene end was trimmed by 7 bases and the J gene end by 3 bases; junction bases not matched to a gene: 12. There are 16 residues in the CDR3. Looked up from germline, CDR1 is MDHEN and CDR2 is SYDVKM. The CDR3 spells CASTYTRDSYGNTIYF. CDR3 DNA sequence: TGTGCCAGCACCTATACCCGGGACAGCTATGGAAACACCATATATTTT.

The chain couples TRBV15 to TRBJ1-3; 11 nucleotides line up with TRBD1. This CDR3 has 18 amino acids. J was trimmed by 4 bases and V by 2 bases; bases with no gene match: 10. CDR1 is LNHNV and CDR2 is YYDKDF in the germline V gene (reference sequence). CDR3 coding DNA: TGTGCCACCAGCAGATGGACAGGACAGGGGGCCTACGGAAACACCATATATTTT. Protein sequence: CATSRWTGQGAYGNTIYF. Full variable domain (missing parts from reference TRBV15 and TRBJ1-3): DAMVIQNPRYQVTQFGKPVTLSCSQTLNHNVMYWYQQKSSQAPKLLFHYYDKDFNNEADTPDNFQSRRPNTSFCFLDIRSPGLGDTAMYLCATSRWTGQGAYGNTIYFGEGSWLTVV.

The chain is built from TRBV30 and TRBJ2-7, with a tentative D call TRBD1 (5 bases). Trimming stripped 2 bases from V and 5 bases from J, with 10 bases between. The germline CDR1 and CDR2 sequences are GTSNPN and SVGIG (reference sequence). This CDR3 has 12 residues. CDR3 region: CAWSPGRNEQYF. For the CDR3, the DNA is TGTGCCTGGAGTCCAGGGCGCAACGAGCAGTACTTC. Using reference TRBV30 and TRBJ2-7 for the parts outside the CDR3, the full variable domain is SQTIHQWPATLVQPVGSPLSLECTVEGTSNPNLYWYRQAAGRGLQLLFYSVGIGQISSEVPQNLSASRPQDRQFILSSKKLLLSDSGFYLCAWSPGRNEQYFGPGTRLTVT.

The rearrangement uses TRBV7-2 and TRBJ2-3; tentatively, D is TRBD2 (6 bases). Germline CDR1 is SGHTA and CDR2 is FQGNSA. The V end lost 4 bases, the J end lost 3 bases, and 11 bases lay between the germline ends. The CDR3 has 14 residues. For the CDR3, the DNA is TGTGCCAGCAGCTCGGGACTTACGACAGATACGCAGTATTTT. It encodes CASSSGLTTDTQYF.

V and J are TRBV12-1 and TRBJ2-3; the table's D gene call, TRBD2, was not cross checked with the DNA. TRBV12-1 is an annotated pseudogene. This CDR3 is 16 amino acids long. This CDR3 reads CASSFERLGPADTQYF. The CDR3 nucleotides are TGTGCCAGCAGCTTTGAGCGGTTGGGCCCAGCAGATACGCAGTATTTT.

The chain carries TRBV30 and TRBJ1-5; D remains ambiguous. Trimming took off 2 bases at V and 4 bases at J, with 9 bases between the two ends. There are 13 residues in the CDR3. Germline assignment: CDR1 GTSNPN and CDR2 SVGIG (reference sequence). In DNA, the CDR3 is TGTGCCTGGAGTCCAGATCATAATCAGCCCCAGCATTTT. This gives the protein CAWSPDHNQPQHF.

The gene calls are TRBV9 and TRBJ2-3; 11 nucleotides align to TRBD2. The CDR3 length is 16 residues. CDR1 and CDR2 from the germline V gene are SGDLS and YYNGEE. With 0 bases clipped from V and 6 bases from J, the junction kept 6 bases outside the gene matches. CDR3 protein: CASSVGLAGTRDTQYF. The CDR3 nucleotides read TGTGCCAGCAGCGTAGGACTAGCGGGGACTCGGGATACGCAGTATTTT.